This T cell receptor beta chain derives from a study of blood T cell repertoires in COVID-19. Study summary: Acute and convalescent COVID-19 samples came from the United States, Italy and Spain.

Profiled with immunoSEQ multiplex PCR; TCRdb holds only in-frame clones, not every one. The data show some 310,000 clones, 89% seen once. The CDR3 has 10 residues. The V gene lost 5 bases and the J gene lost 6 bases, with 8 bases spanning the gap. The V gene's germline CDR1 is SQVTM and CDR2 ANQGSEA. Allocation to cohorts depended on clinical history reported by the participants. Two negative PCRs, clearance, or symptom resolution characterized the recovered Cohort 3 donors. This chain links TRBV29-1 with TRBJ2-7, with TRBD1 as a possible D gene (5 bases). The sequencing input was PBMCs or T cells enriched from blood (not recorded which). The source is a young woman who had recovered from COVID-19. CDR3 in DNA: TGCAGCGTTTACGACAGCGAGCAGTACTTC. Amino acid sequence: CSVYDSEQYF.